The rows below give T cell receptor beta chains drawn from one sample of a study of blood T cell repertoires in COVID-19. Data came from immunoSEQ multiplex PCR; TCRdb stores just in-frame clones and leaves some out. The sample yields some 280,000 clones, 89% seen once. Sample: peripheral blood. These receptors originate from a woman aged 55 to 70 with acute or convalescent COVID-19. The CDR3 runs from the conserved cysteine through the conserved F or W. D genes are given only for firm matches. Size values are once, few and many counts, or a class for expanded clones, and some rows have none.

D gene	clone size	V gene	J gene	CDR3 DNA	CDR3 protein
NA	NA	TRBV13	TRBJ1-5	TGTGCCAGCAGCCCCGGCCCGGGGAGGCGAGGTCAGCCCCAGCATTTT	CASSPGPGRRGQPQHF
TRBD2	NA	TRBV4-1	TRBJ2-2	TGCGCCAGCAGCCATCCACTAGCGGGAGGGTTGAACACCGGGGAGCTGTTTTTT	CASSHPLAGGLNTGELFF
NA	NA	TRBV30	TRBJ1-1	TGTGCCTATGGACGGGGTGCTGAAGCTTTCTTT	CAYGRGAEAFF
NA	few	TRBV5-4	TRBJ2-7	TGTGCCAGCAGCTTGGCTTTAGACGAGCAGTACTTC	CASSLALDEQYF
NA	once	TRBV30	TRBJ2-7	TGTGCCTGGAATCCGACAGGCTACGAGCAGTACTTC	CAWNPTGYEQYF
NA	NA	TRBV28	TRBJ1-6	TGTGCCAGCAGTGCCGACATTACTCTCCACTTT	CASSADITLHF
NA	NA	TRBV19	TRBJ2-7	TGTGCCAGTAGTATAACTCCCGGATGGCAGGGGCCCTACGAGCAGTACTTC	CASSITPGWQGPYEQYF
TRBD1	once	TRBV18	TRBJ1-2	TGTGCCAGCTCTGTGACAGGGGTGGATGGCTACACCTTC	CASSVTGVDGYTF
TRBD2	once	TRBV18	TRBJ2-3	TGTGCCAGCTCCCGCGGGACTAGCTCAGATACGCAGTATTTT	CASSRGTSSDTQYF
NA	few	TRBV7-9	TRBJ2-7	TGTGCCAGCAGCTCCCGACAGGCGGTATACGAGCAGTACTTC	CASSSRQAVYEQYF
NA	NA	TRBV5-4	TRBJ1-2	TGTGCCAGCGCGGAAAGGGAGAGCGGCTACACCTTC	CASAERESGYTF
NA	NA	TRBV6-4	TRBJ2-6	TGTGCCAGCAAGGACAGCCCCTCTGGGGCCAACGTCCTGACTTTC	CASKDSPSGANVLTF
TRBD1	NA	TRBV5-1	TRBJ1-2	TGCGCCAGCAGCTCGACGGGACAGGGAGGAGATGGCTACACCTTC	CASSSTGQGGDGYTF
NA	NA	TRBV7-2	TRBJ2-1	TGTGCCAGCAGCCCCACGGGGAATGAGCAGTTCTTC	CASSPTGNEQFF
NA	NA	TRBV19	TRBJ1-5	TGTGCCAGTAGTATAGTACAGAACAATCAGCCCCAGCATTTT	CASSIVQNNQPQHF
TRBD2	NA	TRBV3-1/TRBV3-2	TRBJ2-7	TGTGCCAGCAGCTCCCAGCGGGGGGGACTTTACGAGCAGTACTTC	CASSSQRGGLYEQYF
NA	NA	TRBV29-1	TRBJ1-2	TGCAGCGTCCTAGGACAGCCCCTGGATGGCTACACCTTC	CSVLGQPLDGYTF
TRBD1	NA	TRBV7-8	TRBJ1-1	TGTGCCAGCAGCTTCGCCGAAAGGGGGCGCGGCACTGAAGCTTTCTTT	CASSFAERGRGTEAFF
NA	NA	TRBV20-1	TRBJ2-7	TGCAGTGCTAGAGATCATCCCGAGCAGTACTTC	CSARDHPEQYF
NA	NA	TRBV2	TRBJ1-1	TGTGCCAGCAGTGCTGATCCTACTCCCCCTGAAGCTTTCTTT	CASSADPTPPEAFF
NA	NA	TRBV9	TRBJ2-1	TGTGCCAGCAGCATAGGCGGGCCCAGCTCCTACAATGAGCAGTTCTTC	CASSIGGPSSYNEQFF
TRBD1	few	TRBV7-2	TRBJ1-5	TGTGCCAGCAGCTCCGAGGGGACCCAGGGGGTTAAACAGCATTTT	CASSSEGTQGVKQHF
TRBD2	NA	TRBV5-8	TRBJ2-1	TGTGCCAGCAGCTGGACCCGACTAGCTCCAACGGTCCCTACCAACAATGAGCAGTTCTTC	CASSWTRLAPTVPTNNEQFF
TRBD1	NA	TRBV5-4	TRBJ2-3	TGTGCCAGCAGCCCGGGACAGACAGATACGCAGTATTTT	CASSPGQTDTQYF
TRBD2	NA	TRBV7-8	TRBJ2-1	TGTGCCAGCAGCTTAGAGAGACTAGCGGGGGGAGGTGAGCAGTTCTTC	CASSLERLAGGGEQFF
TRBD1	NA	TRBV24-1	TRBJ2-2	TGTGCCACAGGACAGGGGGCGAACACCGGGGAGCTGTTTTTT	CATGQGANTGELFF
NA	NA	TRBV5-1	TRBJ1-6	TGCGCCAGCAGCCCCCAGGTTAGCTCCTATAATTCACCCCTCCACTTT	CASSPQVSSYNSPLHF
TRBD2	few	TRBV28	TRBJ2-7	TGTGCCAGCAGTTTGGGGCAAGTAGCGGGCTACGAGCAGTACTTC	CASSLGQVAGYEQYF
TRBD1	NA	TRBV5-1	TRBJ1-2	TGCGCCAGCAGCTTGTGGACAGGGGCTAACTATGGCTACACCTTC	CASSLWTGANYGYTF
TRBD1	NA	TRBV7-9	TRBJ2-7	TGTGCCAGCAGCGACCGGGACAGGGAAGGCGAGCAGTACTTC	CASSDRDREGEQYF
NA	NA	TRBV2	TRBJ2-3	TGTGCCAGCAGTGATCTGGATCCAGGGTCTCCTAGCACAGATACGCAGTATTTT	CASSDLDPGSPSTDTQYF
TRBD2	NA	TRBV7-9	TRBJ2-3	TGTGCCAGCAGCTCCCTCGGGACTAGCGGGAGGTCAGATACGCAGTATTTT	CASSSLGTSGRSDTQYF
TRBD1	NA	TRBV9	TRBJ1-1	TGTGCCAGCAGCGCACAGGGGGCAGGTGAAGCTTTCTTT	CASSAQGAGEAFF
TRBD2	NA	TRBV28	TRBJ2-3	TGTGCCAGCAGCCCCACCGGGACTAGCGGGAGATCGCAGTATTTT	CASSPTGTSGRSQYF
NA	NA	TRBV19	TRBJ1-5	TGTGCCAGTAGCAGGGGCAATCAGCCCCAGCATTTT	CASSRGNQPQHF
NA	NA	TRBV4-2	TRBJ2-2	TGTGCCAGCAGCCAAGATAGCCCCCTCTTGAACACCGGGGAGCTGTTTTTT	CASSQDSPLLNTGELFF
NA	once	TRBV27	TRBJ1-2	TGTGCCAGCAGTTTATTTCGGGGGGTACGCTATGGCTACACCTTC	CASSLFRGVRYGYTF
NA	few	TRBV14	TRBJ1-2	TGTGCCAGCAGCCAAGATCTTTATGTCGGAGGGAATGGCTACACCTTC	CASSQDLYVGGNGYTF
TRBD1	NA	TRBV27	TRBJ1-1	TGTGCCAGCAGTCCCGGGACAGCCACTCGCAACACTGAAGCTTTCTTT	CASSPGTATRNTEAFF
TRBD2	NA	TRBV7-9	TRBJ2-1	TGTGCCAGCAGCCCCGGGGCTAGCGGGGGGGCTAATGAGCAGTTCTTC	CASSPGASGGANEQFF
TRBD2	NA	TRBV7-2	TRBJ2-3	TGTGCCAGCAGCTTCCTTCCTGCGGGAGGGCGGACAGATACGCAGTATTTT	CASSFLPAGGRTDTQYF
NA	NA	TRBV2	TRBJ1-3	TGTGCCAGCAGTTCTGAAGCGTCTGGAAACACCATATATTTT	CASSSEASGNTIYF
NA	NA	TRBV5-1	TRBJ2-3	TGCGCCAGCATGGGCAACCTTGGAGGTACGCAGTATTTT	CASMGNLGGTQYF
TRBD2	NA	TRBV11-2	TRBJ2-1	TGTGCCAGCATCTATAGCGGGGGGTACCCCCATGAGCAGTTCTTC	CASIYSGGYPHEQFF
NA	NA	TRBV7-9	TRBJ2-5	TGTGCCAGCAGTTTAGCTGGGAGGGAGACCCAGTACTTC	CASSLAGRETQYF
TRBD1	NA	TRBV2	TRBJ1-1	TGTGCCAGCAGTGATGTTGGGACAGGGCGAACCATGAACACTGAAGCTTTCTTT	CASSDVGTGRTMNTEAFF
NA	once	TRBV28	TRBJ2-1	TGTGCCAGCAGTACTAACCACAGGAACTCCTACAATGAGCAGTTCTTC	CASSTNHRNSYNEQFF
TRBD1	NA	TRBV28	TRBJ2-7	TGTGCCAGCAGTTACAAACCAAGACAGGGATCCTACGAGCAGTACTTC	CASSYKPRQGSYEQYF
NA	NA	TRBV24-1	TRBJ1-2	TGTGCCGAGCGAGGAGGGAACTATGGCTACACCTTC	CAERGGNYGYTF
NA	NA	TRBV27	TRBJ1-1	TGTGCCAGCAGCCTGGACAGACATCTACGTGAAGCTTTCTTT	CASSLDRHLREAFF
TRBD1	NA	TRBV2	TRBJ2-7	TGTGCCAGCAGGACAGACAGGGGGCGGCTCGACGAGCAGTACTTC	CASRTDRGRLDEQYF
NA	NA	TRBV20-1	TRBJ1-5	TGCAGTGCTCAAAGAGAGTTCCAGCATTTT	CSAQREFQHF